This TCR beta chain was recorded in a study of cytomegalovirus exposure and HLA in healthy donors. The primer mix had 60 Vbeta and 13 Jbeta primers. TCRdb's copy holds only in-frame clones and misses some; the assay was immunoSEQ multiplex PCR. The sample consists of 150,000 to 200,000 clones, approximately 80% of them appearing once. The CDR3 has 15 amino acids. Trimming cost V 0 bases and J 10 bases; bases outside gene matches: 5. CDR1 is SGHRS and CDR2 is YFSETQ in the germline V gene. V is TRBV5-1 and J is TRBJ2-1; 12 nucleotides agree with TRBD2. Material for sequencing was PBMCs. The TCR sequence derives from a man younger than 35 in good health and CMV-seronegative. The CDR3 DNA reads TGCGCCAGCAGCTTGGGACTAGCGGGAGCGAGGGAGCAGTTCTTC. This encodes CASSLGLAGAREQFF.